A selection of T cell receptor beta chains follows, all from one sample in a study of blood T cell repertoires in COVID-19. TCRdb's table, derived via immunoSEQ multiplex PCR, lists solely in-frame clones and lacks some. The data contain over 150,000 clones, approximately 85% of them singletons. What was sequenced was peripheral blood. Receptor source: a man older than 75 with COVID-19, enrolled during active disease. The CDR3 runs from the conserved cysteine through the conserved F or W. The D gene is left open where the match is weak.

>TRBJ1-4|TRBV2|NA
TGTGCCAGCAGTGTTTTACAGGTTAATGAAAAACTGTTTTTT
CASSVLQVNEKLFF
>TRBJ1-6|TRBV11-3|NA
TGTGCCAGCAGCGCCGGGAAATCTAATTCACCCCTCCACTTT
CASSAGKSNSPLHF
>TRBJ1-5|TRBV7-2|NA
TGTGCCAGCAGCTTGGGGGGGACTCCCCAGCCCCAGCATTTT
CASSLGGTPQPQHF
>TRBJ1-1|TRBV11-2|NA
TGTGCCAGCAGCTTAAGGGGGACTGAAGCTTTCTTT
CASSLRGTEAFF
>TRBJ2-2|TRBV25-1|NA
TGTGCCAGCAGTGAGCCAGGGGACACCGGGGAGCTGTTTTTT
CASSEPGDTGELFF
>TRBJ2-6|TRBV7-9|NA
TGTGCCAGCAGCTATTATAGCTCTGGGGCCAACGTCCTGACTTTC
CASSYYSSGANVLTF
>TRBJ2-3|TRBV4-3|TRBD1
TGCGCCAGCAGCCAAGATATAGGACAGGGCACAGATACGCAGTATTTT
CASSQDIGQGTDTQYF
>TRBJ2-3|TRBV9|TRBD2
TGTGCCAGCAGCGTAGGGGCCAGCGGGGTCACAGATACGCAGTATTTT
CASSVGASGVTDTQYF
>TRBJ1-1|TRBV29-1|NA
TGCAGCGCCCGGGAGGACACTGAAGCTTTCTTT
CSAREDTEAFF
>TRBJ1-3|TRBV11-2|TRBD1
TGTGCCAGCACCGGACAGGGGCTGATCTCTGGAAACACCATATATTTT
CASTGQGLISGNTIYF